Listed below are T cell receptor beta chains from one sample, sequenced in a study of early T cells in non-severe SARS-CoV-2 infection. MiXCR, run by TCRdb on the 5' RACE reads, gives a single entry per CDR3 protein. The table shows about 130,000 distinct CDR3 sequences, with about 16% occurring only once. Sequenced material: whole blood. These receptor sequences come from an adult who was a healthcare worker with PCR-confirmed SARS-CoV-2 infection or an uninfected control (not recorded which). Each CDR3 is given with its conserved first and last residue. Fields, in order: D gene, J gene, V gene, clone size, CDR3 DNA, CDR3 protein. The D gene is left open where the match is weak. Clone size is shown for a subset of rows, as once, few, many or a class of expanded clone.

TRBD1,TRBJ2-3,TRBV14,-,TGTGCCAGCAGCCAAGATTCCGGACAGGGAACAGATACGCAGTATTTT,CASSQDSGQGTDTQYF
-,TRBJ2-1,TRBV24-1,-,TGTGCCACCAGTGATTCTTCGGGACGGTCATACAATGAGCAGTTCTTC,CATSDSSGRSYNEQFF
-,TRBJ1-1,TRBV5-1,-,TGCGCCAGCAGCTTAGAGGCCACCACTGAAGCTTTCTTT,CASSLEATTEAFF
-,TRBJ1-6,TRBV3-1,few,TGTGCCAGCAGCCAATTGAGGAATTCACCCCTCCACTTT,CASSQLRNSPLHF
-,TRBJ2-7,TRBV24-1,-,TGTGCCACCGACCCTTCCTACGAGCAGTACTTC,CATDPSYEQYF
-,TRBJ2-7,TRBV5-1,few,TGCGCCAGCAGCTTGGGAATAGTCTACGAGCAGTACTTC,CASSLGIVYEQYF
-,TRBJ2-7,TRBV2,few,TGTGCCAGCAGTGCCCCTCTGGGCTTTGGCTACGAGCAGTACTTC,CASSAPLGFGYEQYF
-,TRBJ1-6,TRBV20-1,-,TGCAGTGCTAGACAGGGACTAGATAATTCACCCCTCCACTTT,CSARQGLDNSPLHF
TRBD1,TRBJ2-1,TRBV7-2,few,TGTGCCAGCAGTCTTGACAGGGGTTACAATGAGCAGTTCTTC,CASSLDRGYNEQFF
TRBD2,TRBJ2-1,TRBV9,few,TGTGCCAGCAGCGTAGCTAGCGGGGGGGCCCGGGTCTTC,CASSVASGGARVF
-,TRBJ2-5,TRBV12-3/TRBV12-4,few,TGTGCCAGCAGCCGACGAACCCAAGAGACCCAGTACTTC,CASSRRTQETQYF
-,TRBJ2-1,TRBV7-9,few,TGTGCCAGCAGCTTAGCGCAGGCCTTGAGAAATGAGCAGTTCTTC,CASSLAQALRNEQFF
-,TRBJ2-7,TRBV5-1,-,TGCGCCAGCAGCTTGGCCTCCAAAGAGGGGAACGAGCAGTACTTC,CASSLASKEGNEQYF
TRBD1,TRBJ2-7,TRBV6-5,many,TGTGCCAGCAGTTCAGGGGGCTATTACGAGCAGTACTTC,CASSSGGYYEQYF
-,TRBJ2-2,TRBV3-1,-,TGTGCCAGCAGCCAAGTGAAGACCGGGGAGCTGTTTTTT,CASSQVKTGELFF
-,TRBJ2-4,TRBV4-1,-,TGCGCCAGCAGCCAAGAGGGGGGCGGCATTCAGTACTTC,CASSQEGGGIQYF
TRBD1,TRBJ1-2,TRBV7-9,many,TGTGCCAGCAGCTTAGCGACAGGGAACTATGGCTACACCTTC,CASSLATGNYGYTF
TRBD1,TRBJ2-7,TRBV3-1,few,TGTGCCAGCAGCTTAGGGACAGGGGGCATCTACGAGCAGTACTTC,CASSLGTGGIYEQYF
-,TRBJ1-2,TRBV3-1,-,TGTGCCAGCAGCCTTAACGCTAACTATGGCTACACCTTC,CASSLNANYGYTF
-,TRBJ1-6,TRBV10-3,few,TGTGCCTTTTGGGACGGGATCCGTAATTCACCCCTCCACTTT,CAFWDGIRNSPLHF
TRBD1,TRBJ2-7,TRBV20-1,-,TGCAGTGCGGCACAGGGGGCGTTGGACGAGCAGTACTTC,CSAAQGALDEQYF
-,TRBJ2-3,TRBV7-3,few,TGTGCCAGCAGCTTAGCAGTTACAGATACGCAGTATTTT,CASSLAVTDTQYF
-,TRBJ2-1,TRBV5-1,few,TGCGCCAGCAGCCGGACAGCGGAAATGTACAATGAGCAGTTCTTC,CASSRTAEMYNEQFF
-,TRBJ2-2,TRBV7-9,-,TGTGCCAGCAGCCCTCCGGACTATAACACCGGGGAGCTGTTTTTT,CASSPPDYNTGELFF
-,TRBJ2-5,TRBV9,few,TGTGCCAGCAGCGCCCTGGAAGAGACCCAGTACTTC,CASSALEETQYF
-,TRBJ2-1,TRBV3-1,-,TGTGCCAGCAGCTGGCAGACTAGAGACTACTACAATGAGCAGTTCTTC,CASSWQTRDYYNEQFF
-,TRBJ2-1,TRBV12-3/TRBV12-4,-,TGTGCCAGCAGCCGGGACCCCCAAGGGTACAATGAGCAGTTCTTC,CASSRDPQGYNEQFF
-,TRBJ1-1,TRBV20-1,-,TGCAGTGCTAGAGACGAGCCTGGGGTGGACACTGAAGCTTTCTTT,CSARDEPGVDTEAFF
-,TRBJ2-3,TRBV29-1,many,TGCAGCGCCGGGGCAGATACGCAGTATTTT,CSAGADTQYF
-,TRBJ1-2,TRBV19,few,TGTGCCAGTAGTATGAACGAGGTTTGGACCCCGACTACGAAGTATGGCTACACCTTC,CASSMNEVWTPTTKYGYTF
-,TRBJ2-5,TRBV7-2,few,TGTGCCGTCTCACAGAACGGACAAGAGACCCAGTACTTC,CAVSQNGQETQYF
TRBD2,TRBJ2-3,TRBV11-2,-,TGTGCCAGCAGCTACTTGGCTAGCGGGGCCACAGATACGCAGTATTTT,CASSYLASGATDTQYF
TRBD1,TRBJ2-2,TRBV5-1,-,TGCGCCAGCAGCTTGGGACAGGGATTTTCCGGGGAGCTGTTTTTT,CASSLGQGFSGELFF
-,TRBJ2-3,TRBV5-1,few,TGCGCCAGCAGCGGTCCGAGTACAGATACGCAGTATTTT,CASSGPSTDTQYF
-,TRBJ1-6,TRBV13,-,TGTGCCAGCAGCTTGGGGGCGGGCTGGAATTCACCCCTCCACTTT,CASSLGAGWNSPLHF
TRBD2,TRBJ2-1,TRBV7-2,once,TGTGCCAGCAGCCCCCGGACTAGCGGGGATGAGCAGTTCTTC,CASSPRTSGDEQFF
-,TRBJ2-3,TRBV7-9,-,TGTGCCAGCAGCTCTACCGATCGGGACACCTATAGCACAGATACGCAGTATTTT,CASSSTDRDTYSTDTQYF
TRBD1,TRBJ1-2,TRBV12-3/TRBV12-4,-,TGTGCCAGCAGACCGACAGGGGCCCCCTATGGCTACACCTTC,CASRPTGAPYGYTF
TRBD2,TRBJ2-1,TRBV7-2,few,TGTGCCAGCAGCCCTGAGGGACTACACACCCCATATTATGAGCAGTTCTTC,CASSPEGLHTPYYEQFF
-,TRBJ1-3,TRBV19,-,TGTGCCAGTAGATTAGCAAGCTCTGGAAACACCATATATTTT,CASRLASSGNTIYF
TRBD2,TRBJ2-7,TRBV6-1,-,TGTGCCAGCAGTGATGCCTTCCGGCGGACTAGTCCCTACGAGCAGTACTTC,CASSDAFRRTSPYEQYF
TRBD1,TRBJ2-5,TRBV4-1,many,TGCGCCAGCAGCCAAGTAGGACAGGTCGTGGAGACCCAGTACTTC,CASSQVGQVVETQYF